The 20 T cell receptor beta chains presented below share a single source sample, sequenced in a study of CXCR3-negative and CXCR3-positive naive CD8 T cells. These receptors have no known antigen. The study made its TRB cDNA libraries by 5' RACE, adding UMI labels. TCRdb reprocessed the 5' RACE reads and reports one entry per CDR3 protein, with no DNA. The sample table includes around 84,000 distinct CDR3 sequences. Findings and limits, study-wide: Hydrophobicity of TRB CDR3s was greater in CXCR3-positive naive cells than in CXCR3-negative naive cells.

The sequencing sample was made of naive CXCR3+ CD8+ T cells from blood. Subset given: CD45RO-CCR7+CD27+CD95- naive CD8+ T cells expressing CXCR3 (TNR3+). These receptors were taken from a human donor in good health. Some clones in this sample may be carry-over from other donors' samples.

This chain uses TRBV29-1 with TRBJ2-7; TCRdb's D call of TRBD2 is untestable without DNA. The V gene's germline CDR1 is SQVTM and CDR2 ANQGSEA. CDR3 length: 12 amino acids. CDR3 sequence: CSVLLGGPEQYF.

The CDR3 here is CAWSLRRSAPLDREKLFF. This chain connects TRBV30 to TRBJ1-4; the D call of TRBD1 rests on TCRdb alone, since no DNA is present to check it. The V gene's germline CDR1 is GTSNPN and CDR2 SVGIG (reference sequence). The CDR3 runs 18 residues.

The chain joins TRBV7-8 to TRBJ2-2; TCRdb reports TRBD2, a call that lacks DNA to check it against. In germline, CDR1 is SGHVS, CDR2 FQNEAQ. The CDR3 is 16 residues long. CDR3 loop: CASSLGGGLFTGELFF.

V gene TRBV2 combines with J gene TRBJ2-5; no DNA is available, so the TRBD1 call from TCRdb remains unchecked. Germline lookup yields CDR1 SNHLY and CDR2 FYNNEI. This CDR3 contains 14 residues. CDR3 residues: CASLISDSQETQYF.

V usage is TRBV28 and J usage is TRBJ2-1. The CDR3 runs 16 residues. Germline CDR1 is MDHEN and CDR2 is SYDVKM. This CDR3 reads CASSSTEPPKPNEQFF.

The CDR3 loop is CASAFSDTQYF. The chain joins TRBV12-3 or TRBV12-4 to TRBJ2-3. This CDR3 has 11 amino acids.

The chain combines TRBV5-1 with TRBJ1-1; TCRdb selects TRBD1, and the lack of DNA leaves this call unchecked. Germline CDR1 is SGHRS and CDR2 is YFSETQ. The CDR3 contains 13 residues. The CDR3: CASSPPQGMDAFF.

This sequence joins TRBV11-3 and TRBJ2-2; TCRdb's assignment of TRBD1 cannot be checked, as there is no DNA. CDR3 length: 13 residues. CDR1 SGHNT and CDR2 YENEEA come from the germline V gene. CDR3 amino acids: CASSSPGGGELFF.

The chain links TRBV7-9 to TRBJ2-7. Germline V lookup: CDR1 SEHNR, CDR2 FQNEAQ (reference sequence). This CDR3 spans 15 amino acids. This chain's CDR3 is CASSFAEGGSYEQYF.

This chain connects TRBV6-6 to TRBJ2-1; without DNA, the TCRdb call of TRBD2 cannot be checked. The CDR3 contains 13 residues. Per the germline V gene, CDR1 is MNHNY and CDR2 is SVGAGI (reference sequence). The CDR3 protein is CASKNSDWSEQFF.

The chain links TRBV27 to TRBJ2-7; the D call from TCRdb, TRBD1, cannot be confirmed without DNA. Germline-derived CDR1 and CDR2 are MNHEY and SMNVEV (reference sequence). The CDR3 is 14 residues long. The CDR3 region is CASRDSLMAYEQYF.

The chain recombines TRBV2 with TRBJ2-5. CDR1 and CDR2 (germline): SNHLY, FYNNEI. The CDR3 totals 14 residues. CDR3 residues: CASIRTPSLETQYF.

The J gene is TRBJ2-5, the V gene TRBV10-1; TCRdb reports TRBD1, a call that lacks DNA to check it against. The germline gives CDR1 WNHNN, CDR2 SYGVQD (reference sequence). The CDR3 is made up of 15 amino acids. The CDR3 is CASSRTRGQGETQYF.

V and J are TRBV21-1 and TRBJ1-1. TRBV21-1 corresponds to a pseudogene. The length of the CDR3 is 15 residues. The CDR3 spells CASSRTLRVNTEAFF.

The chain joins TRBV29-1 to TRBJ2-1; checking the TCRdb D call of TRBD2 is not possible without DNA. Germline V gene data show CDR1 as SQVTM and CDR2 as ANQGSEA. The CDR3 runs 16 residues. CDR3 amino acids: CSVEDLTSGSVYEQFF.

The gene calls are TRBV7-8 and TRBJ2-1; TCRdb lists TRBD1, though no DNA is available to test this call. The CDR3 runs to 15 residues. Looked up from germline, CDR1 is SGHVS and CDR2 is FQNEAQ. CDR3 residues: CASILESGTYNEQFF.

The chain uses TRBV20-1 and TRBJ2-4. CDR3 length: 13 residues. The germline CDR1 and CDR2 sequences are DFQATT and SNEGSKA (reference sequence). The CDR3 region is CSASGLAQNIQYF.

The V and J genes are TRBV7-9 and TRBJ2-4; TCRdb proposes TRBD1, but this gene call is untestable without DNA. Germline V gene sequence: CDR1 SEHNR, CDR2 FQNEAQ (reference sequence). This CDR3 has 15 residues. CDR3: CASSFVVGAENIQYF.

This sequence joins TRBV7-2 and TRBJ2-7; TCRdb names TRBD1, which stays unverified in the absence of DNA. The CDR3 consists of 13 residues. Germline CDR1 is SGHTA and CDR2 is FQGNSA. The CDR3 loop is CASSPYRGYEQYF.

The rearrangement joins TRBV6-1 to TRBJ1-1. The CDR3 covers 12 residues. The V gene's germline CDR1 is MNHNS and CDR2 SASEGT. This CDR3 reads CASIILNTEAFF.